This T cell receptor beta chain stems from a study of OX40 agonist ivuxolimab in advanced cancers. This clone was recorded only once. Trimming left V 5 bases short and J 0 bases short, with 8 bases between. From germline, CDR1 is LNHDA and CDR2 SQIVND (reference sequence). CDR3 length: 14 residues. Data came from immunoSEQ multiplex PCR; TCRdb stores just in-frame clones and leaves some out. The repertoire consists of 40,000 to 60,000 clones, with 85% occurring once and the leading ten covering roughly 22%. This specimen was CD4+ or CD8+ T cells sorted from blood, taken in a trial of the OX40 agonist ivuxolimab. This TCR came from an adult with an advanced solid tumor such as melanoma, head and neck, liver or kidney cancer. V is TRBV19 and J is TRBJ1-5; no firm D call. CDR3: CASSPGLSNQPQHF. CDR3 DNA sequence: TGTGCCAGTAGTCCCGGACTTAGCAATCAGCCCCAGCATTTT.